This TCR beta chain was identified during a study of patients and donors after allogeneic stem cell transplantation (dated by TCRdb to the early 2020s). In its sample, this clonotype was seen many times. The antigen it recognizes is unknown. No base qualities exist here, and no much larger clone lies one base off it. Library method: RT-PCR. TCRdb names NextSeq 550 as the instrument used. The raw public data were reprocessed by TCRdb itself: fastp quality trimming at Q25, MiXCR clonotype calling, in-frame beta chains only. Each CDR3 protein gets just one entry, which takes the most common genes and DNA from the rows behind it. The sample profile shows some 200,000 distinct CDR3 sequences; around two fifths of them were found once. Of the sample, 33% falls within the top ten clones. Measured from the cysteine to the phenylalanine, the CDR3 is 13 residues long. Of the read, only the CDR3 DNA is kept; its 39 bases are in frame from base 1. The V and J ends are trimmed by 3 bases and 1 base, leaving 6 bases between them.

Sequencing input: blood, either unsorted or a sorted T cell fraction (not recorded which). This TCR came from a human donor who was either an allogeneic HSCT recipient or a stem cell or donor lymphocyte infusion donor (not recorded which). It is not recorded whose cells these are; they may come from a transplant donor. The rearrangement joined TRBV12-3 or TRBV12-4 to TRBJ1-1; the D gene assignment is ambiguous. The nucleotide sequence reads as follows: TGTGCCAGCAGTTTTTCGCCGAACACTGAAGCTTTCTTT. Its translation is CASSFSPNTEAFF.